What follows are 21 T cell receptor beta chains derived from one specimen sequenced in a study of blood T cell repertoires in COVID-19. Produced via immunoSEQ multiplex PCR; TCRdb's table is partial and in-frame only. The repertoire holds 100,000 or so clones, with approximately 83% as singletons. Sequenced sample: peripheral blood. These receptors all stem from a man between 60 and 70 years old with acute or convalescent COVID-19.

V is TRBV30 and J is TRBJ1-3; a weak D match, TRBD1 (5 bases). V lost 3 bases to trimming and J lost 4 bases, with 10 bases between them. Germline V gene data show CDR1 as GTSNPN and CDR2 as SVGIG (reference sequence). This CDR3 has 13 amino acids. The CDR3 sequence is CAWRGQLGNTIYF. CDR3 bases: TGTGCCTGGAGGGGGCAGCTCGGAAACACCATATATTTT.

The V call is TRBV24-1, the J call TRBJ2-1; 9 bases are shared with TRBD1. Germline trimming cut 5 bases from V and 7 bases from J; bases unmatched to any gene: 11. Germline V gene lookup returns CDR1 KGHDR and CDR2 SFDVKD. The CDR3 runs to 16 residues. For the CDR3, the DNA is TGTGCCACCAGTGCCGCCGGGACAGGGAGGTTGAATGAGCAGTTCTTC. It encodes CATSAAGTGRLNEQFF.

The CDR3 DNA sequence: TGTGCCTGGAGTGGCCGTTTCGGCAGGGACTATGGCTACACCTTC. Residues: CAWSGRFGRDYGYTF. V gene TRBV30 combines with J gene TRBJ1-2; D is perhaps TRBD1 (5 bases). V lost 1 base to trimming and J lost 3 bases, with 15 bases between them. CDR3 length: 15 amino acids. In germline, CDR1 is GTSNPN, CDR2 SVGIG (reference sequence). Full variable domain (rest looked up from reference TRBV30 and TRBJ1-2): SQTIHQWPATLVQPVGSPLSLECTVEGTSNPNLYWYRQAAGRGLQLLFYSVGIGQISSEVPQNLSASRPQDRQFILSSKKLLLSDSGFYLCAWSGRFGRDYGYTFGSGTRLTVV.

The V call is TRBV7-9, the J call TRBJ1-1; 8 nucleotides match TRBD1. The CDR3 loop spans 14 amino acids. The V and J ends lost 5 bases and 3 bases, in that order; junction bases with no gene match: 5. Germline V CDR1 and CDR2: SEHNR, FQNEAQ (reference sequence). The DNA for the CDR3 is TGTGCCAGCAGCCCATGGACAGGGTACACTGAAGCTTTCTTT. Protein sequence: CASSPWTGYTEAFF.

The chain links TRBV10-1 to TRBJ2-7, with unresolved D. V dropped 0 bases and J dropped 6 bases, with 12 bases sitting between them. The CDR3 length is 14 residues. CDR1 is WNHNN and CDR2 is SYGVQD in the germline V gene (reference sequence). CDR3 in amino acids: CASSESTRGREQYF. The DNA of the CDR3 is TGCGCCAGCAGTGAGTCGACTCGAGGCCGCGAGCAGTACTTC.

The CDR3 sequence is CATIRERAEAFF. CDR3 DNA sequence: TGTGCCACTATCAGGGAAAGAGCTGAAGCTTTCTTT. The chain employs TRBV2 and TRBJ1-1; D perhaps matches TRBD1 (5 bases). Trimming pared 10 bases from V and 6 bases from J, leaving 15 bases between. Germline V gene sequence: CDR1 SNHLY, CDR2 FYNNEI. CDR3 length: 12 amino acids.

The chain employs TRBV15 and TRBJ2-5; possibly TRBD1 for D (6 bases). V dropped 5 bases and J dropped 3 bases, with 16 bases sitting between them. The CDR3 is 15 amino acids. From germline, CDR1 is LNHNV and CDR2 YYDKDF (reference sequence). The CDR3 bases are TGTGCCACCAGCTTCCCCGGGACAAAAAAAGAGACCCAGTACTTC. This gives the protein CATSFPGTKKETQYF.

This clone was observed a single time. The rearrangement uses TRBV30 and TRBJ2-7, with no clear D. The V gene lost 5 bases and the J gene lost 3 bases, with 14 bases spanning the gap. From germline, CDR1 is GTSNPN and CDR2 SVGIG (reference sequence). The CDR3 sequence is 13 residues long. The CDR3 nucleotides are TGTGCCTGGCAACCCACACCCAACTACGAGCAGTACTTC. As protein: CAWQPTPNYEQYF.

The chain uses TRBV30 and TRBJ1-3; no definite D call. The CDR3 extends over 14 amino acids. Germline CDR1 and CDR2: GTSNPN and SVGIG (reference sequence). V lost 2 bases to trimming and J lost 0 bases, with 8 bases between them. For the CDR3, the DNA is TGTGCCTGGAGTACATCATCCTCTGGAAACACCATATATTTT. Protein sequence: CAWSTSSSGNTIYF.

The chain joins TRBV20-1 to TRBJ2-3; D unclear. CDR3 size: 11 residues. Trimming took off 2 bases at V and 2 bases at J, with 2 bases between the two ends. CDR1 DFQATT and CDR2 SNEGSKA come from the germline V gene (reference sequence). The CDR3 nucleotides read TGCAGTGCTAGACACACAGATACGCAGTATTTT. Protein product: CSARHTDTQYF.

The chain combines TRBV9 with TRBJ2-3, with 9 bases that match TRBD2. The CDR3 covers 17 residues. The germline V gene encodes CDR1 SGDLS and CDR2 YYNGEE. The V gene end was trimmed by 4 bases and the J gene end by 5 bases; junction bases not matched to a gene: 14. Here the CDR3 DNA reads TGTGCCAGCAGCCCAGCGGGGGGTACCCCAGGAAGAGATACGCAGTATTTT. This gives the protein CASSPAGGTPGRDTQYF.

The CDR3, as DNA: TGTGCCAGCAGCCCGCGACTAGCGGAGGAGGAGCAGTACTTC. Translated: CASSPRLAEEEQYF. The chain is built from TRBV3-1 (or the pseudogene TRBV3-2) and TRBJ2-7; 9 bases map to TRBD2. Germline lookup yields CDR1 LGHDT and CDR2 YNNKEL (reference sequence). CDR3 length: 14 residues. The V and J ends lost 4 bases and 7 bases, in that order; junction bases with no gene match: 8.

This chain links TRBV4-2 with TRBJ1-6; 9 bases fit TRBD1. The CDR3 length is 16 residues. The J segment lost 7 bases and the V segment lost 4 bases, leaving 8 bases of the junction unmatched. Germline-derived CDR1 and CDR2 are LGHNA and YNFKEQ. CDR3 sequence reads: CASSPGTGRGNSPLHF. The CDR3 DNA reads as TGTGCCAGCAGCCCTGGGACAGGGAGGGGAAATTCACCCCTCCACTTT.

The chain carries TRBV7-2 and TRBJ2-1; 7 bases align to TRBD2. V was pared by 2 bases and J by 12 bases, with 10 bases of the junction left unmatched. CDR1 is SGHTA and CDR2 is FQGNSA in the germline V gene. CDR3 size: 14 residues. In DNA form, the CDR3 reads TGTGCCAGCAGCTTAAACCATGCGGGGGAGGTGCAGTTCTTC. It encodes CASSLNHAGEVQFF.

The chain carries TRBV9 and TRBJ2-5, with 7 nucleotides matching TRBD1. The V gene end was trimmed by 3 bases and the J gene end by 1 base; junction bases not matched to a gene: 3. The CDR3 runs to 14 residues. The germline V gene encodes CDR1 SGDLS and CDR2 YYNGEE. As DNA, the CDR3 is TGTGCCAGCAGCGCCCGGGACAGCCAAGAGACCCAGTACTTC. Protein sequence: CASSARDSQETQYF.

The chain employs TRBV7-3 and TRBJ2-2; 7 nucleotides line up with TRBD1. Trimming at V came to 0 bases and at J to 6 bases, leaving 10 bases not matched to a gene. Germline CDR1 SGHTA, CDR2 FQGTGA. The CDR3 loop spans 17 amino acids. CDR3 coding DNA: TGTGCCAGCAGCTTAACGTTAAGGGGACAGTCCGCCGGGGAGCTGTTTTTT. This codes for CASSLTLRGQSAGELFF.

The rearrangement links TRBV9 to TRBJ2-1, with D maybe TRBD1 (6 bases). V was shortened by 4 bases and J by 2 bases, with 13 bases between the two germline ends. This CDR3 has 15 amino acids. Per the germline V gene, CDR1 is SGDLS and CDR2 is YYNGEE. CDR3 protein: CASSSPDSPYNEQFF. DNA for the CDR3: TGTGCCAGCAGCTCCCCGGACAGCCCCTACAATGAGCAGTTCTTC.

This chain joins TRBV5-4 and TRBJ2-3; 14 bases are shared with TRBD2. The CDR3 is 17 amino acids. Trimming took 2 bases from V and 4 from J; bases not matched to a gene: 6. CDR1 and CDR2 (germline): SGHNT, YYREEE (reference sequence). The DNA of the CDR3 is TGTGCCAGCAGCTTTGGACTAGCGGGAGGAAGCCCAGATACGCAGTATTTT. Residues: CASSFGLAGGSPDTQYF.

This rearrangement joins TRBV6-2 or TRBV6-3 to TRBJ2-3; a weak D match, TRBD2 (6 bases). This CDR3 is 16 amino acids long. Trimming shortened V by 5 bases and J by 2 bases, and 17 bases separated the two germline ends. CDR1 MNHEY and CDR2 SVGEGT come from the germline V gene. The CDR3 protein is CASSPRVAGHTDTQYF. The CDR3 nucleotides read TGTGCCAGCAGTCCCAGGGTGGCGGGGCACACAGATACGCAGTATTTT.

The V gene is TRBV5-1, the J gene TRBJ2-1; 7 bases agree with TRBD2. The trim removed 4 bases at V and 6 bases at J, leaving 4 bases unmatched. The CDR3 consists of 13 residues. Germline CDR1 reads SGHRS; CDR2 reads YFSETQ. In nucleotides, the CDR3 is TGCGCCAGCAGCAGGACTAGTAGCAATGAGCAGTTCTTC. This gives the protein CASSRTSSNEQFF.

The chain joins TRBV7-2 to TRBJ2-2, with TRBD1 matching over 7 bases. CDR1 SGHTA and CDR2 FQGNSA come from the germline V gene. With 5 bases clipped from V and 0 bases from J, the junction kept 3 bases outside the gene matches. The CDR3 has 15 amino acids. The CDR3 coding sequence is TGTGCCAGCAGCAAACAGGGGTCGAACACCGGGGAGCTGTTTTTT. Encoded protein: CASSKQGSNTGELFF.